The rows below give T cell receptor beta chains drawn from one sample of a study of T cell repertoires in cytomegalovirus infection. TCRdb itself ran the reads through MiXCR, one entry per CDR3 protein. The table records about 830,000 distinct CDR3 sequences, about 31% of them present only once. Antigen specificity for these receptors is unknown. The starting material was cultured CD8+ T cells from PBMCs, obtained from culture after CMV antigen stimulation. These receptor sequences come from a human donor in good health (CMV status not recorded). Some clones in this sample may be carry-over from other donors' samples. The CDR3 runs from the conserved cysteine through the conserved F or W. D genes are given only for firm matches. The listing skips clone size in some rows; elsewhere it reads once, few, many or a size class.

D gene	V gene	CDR3 length	J gene	clone size	CDR3 DNA	CDR3 protein
-	TRBV7-6	14	TRBJ1-1	many	TGTGCCAGCAGCTTAGCCCAGGAGAACACTGAAGCTTTCTTT	CASSLAQENTEAFF
TRBD2	TRBV3-1	15	TRBJ2-3	few	TGTGCCAGCAGCTCAGCGGGGGATGGGACAGATACGCAGTATTTT	CASSSAGDGTDTQYF
-	TRBV6-5	14	TRBJ1-1	few	TGTGCCAGCAGTTACAACCCGACTAACACTGAAGCTTTCTTT	CASSYNPTNTEAFF
-	TRBV27	15	TRBJ1-3	-	TGTGCCAGCAGATCCGGTTTCGGCTCTGGAAACACCATATATTTT	CASRSGFGSGNTIYF
-	TRBV4-1	15	TRBJ2-7	few	TGCGCCAGCAGCCAAGATGATGCAGCCCCCTACGAGCAGTACTTC	CASSQDDAAPYEQYF
TRBD2	TRBV10-3	13	TRBJ2-3	-	TGTGCCATCTCGGCGGGGGTGGCAGATACGCAGTATTTT	CAISAGVADTQYF
-	TRBV29-1	14	TRBJ1-3	-	TGCAGCGTTGCTCGGGCCGACTCTGGAAACACCATATATTTT	CSVARADSGNTIYF
-	TRBV7-9	18	TRBJ1-6	many	TGTGCCAGCAGCCAGCTTTCAGACAGGTCCTCCTATAATTCACCCCTCCACTTT	CASSQLSDRSSYNSPLHF
-	TRBV13	15	TRBJ1-1	-	TGTGCCAGCAGCCAACCGGCCACCCCGAACACTGAAGCTTTCTTT	CASSQPATPNTEAFF
-	TRBV2	16	TRBJ2-2	-	TGTGCCAGCAGGGGGACGTCGACCGGGGTCACCGGGGAGCTGTTTTTT	CASRGTSTGVTGELFF
-	TRBV28	16	TRBJ2-2	few	TGTGCCAGCACCCCCCGGGACCAGACAGACCGCGGGGAGCTGTTTTTT	CASTPRDQTDRGELFF
-	TRBV15	16	TRBJ2-1	-	TGTGCCACCAGCAGAGATGTAGGGGTTTCTTACAATGAGCAGTTCTTC	CATSRDVGVSYNEQFF
-	TRBV6-5	15	TRBJ1-2	once	TGTGCCAACAGTTACGGCTACAGGGACTCGAATGGCTACACCTTC	CANSYGYRDSNGYTF
-	TRBV20-1	16	TRBJ2-7	-	TGCAGTGCTAGACCAATTCCTGGTGTGAGTCCCAACGAGCAGTACTTC	CSARPIPGVSPNEQYF
TRBD1	TRBV7-2	13	TRBJ1-4	many	TGTGCCAGCAGCCCCCAGGGGGAGGAAAAACTGTTTTTT	CASSPQGEEKLFF
-	TRBV6-2/TRBV6-3	16	TRBJ1-2	few	TGTGCCAGCAGTTACTCGACCCAGGGTCGTAACTATGGCTACACCTTC	CASSYSTQGRNYGYTF
TRBD2	TRBV7-9	16	TRBJ2-2	many	TGTGCCAGCAGCTTTTGGACTAGCGTCGACACCGGGGAGCTGTTTTTT	CASSFWTSVDTGELFF
-	TRBV4-2	15	TRBJ2-2	-	TGTGCCAGCAGCCAATTAGGGATCAGGGCCGGGGAGCTGTTTTTT	CASSQLGIRAGELFF
TRBD1	TRBV6-6	15	TRBJ2-7	few	TGTGCCAGCAGCCCCGGGACAGAGCACGCCACCGAGCAGTACTTC	CASSPGTEHATEQYF
-	TRBV11-3	15	TRBJ2-2	-	TGTGCCAGCAGCTTAGAGGAGGGGGCCACCGGGGAGCTGTTTTTT	CASSLEEGATGELFF
-	TRBV4-1	12	TRBJ1-4	few	TGCGCCAGCAGCCTGGACCCAGAAAAACTGTTTTTT	CASSLDPEKLFF
-	TRBV4-3	16	TRBJ2-5	-	TGCGCCAGCAACCAAGAGAGTGGGGTCCGGGGAGAGACCCAGTACTTC	CASNQESGVRGETQYF
-	TRBV11-2	14	TRBJ2-5	-	TGTGCCAGCAGCTTAGGGCAGCACCAAGAGACCCAGTACTTC	CASSLGQHQETQYF
-	TRBV12-3/TRBV12-4	14	TRBJ2-5	-	TGTGCCAGCAGTTTACATGGGGGTGCGGAGACCCAGTACTTC	CASSLHGGAETQYF
-	TRBV7-9	14	TRBJ2-3	-	TGTGTCAGCAGCTCAGGGACAAACACAGATACGCAGTATTTT	CVSSSGTNTDTQYF
-	TRBV12-3/TRBV12-4	17	TRBJ1-3	few	TGTGCCAGCAGTTTTTTACAGGCGAACCCCTCTGGAAACACCATATATTTT	CASSFLQANPSGNTIYF
TRBD1	TRBV5-4	14	TRBJ1-2	-	TGTGCCAGCAGCTTCATGACAGGGGATAATGGCTACACCTTC	CASSFMTGDNGYTF
-	TRBV2	16	TRBJ2-1	few	TGTGCCAGCAGTGATACCCCGTGGGAACCTTACAATGAGCAGTTCTTC	CASSDTPWEPYNEQFF
TRBD1	TRBV7-9	20	TRBJ1-6	-	TGTGCCAGCAGCCCATACTCCGGGACAGGGGAATCCATACCTAATTCACCCCTCCACTTT	CASSPYSGTGESIPNSPLHF